This TCR beta chain was recorded in a study of human T cells and chemical hapten exposure (dated by TCRdb to the early 2020s). General notes on the study: Libraries were pooled for sequencing, and variation in per-sample TCR yields was attributed mainly to small differences in library volumes within the pool. Peripheral blood TCR repertoire changes were tracked in vivo in alopecia patients during primary and secondary sensitization to the hapten diphenylcyclopropenone (DPC).

The table lists this clonotype with many counts. Its antigen is not yet known. There are no base qualities to consult, and no much larger clone falls within one base. The research as a whole found: No change with DPC sensitization was found in the number of TCRs above 1 in 1000 frequency, and no evidence of global repertoire structure alterations was found. After repeated subsampling, changes were observed in the strength of the expansion versus patch-test correlation and in the threshold at which the correlation became significant.

Total RNA was isolated from unfractionated whole blood collected in Tempus Blood RNA tubes. A few healthy volunteers were used as TCR sequencing controls and were bled at day 0, 2 weeks and 6 weeks. During library preparation, unique molecular identifiers were attached to individual cDNA molecules so that TCRs could be counted quantitatively and reproducibly. For every blood RNA sample, sequencing covered both the TCR alpha and TCR beta chains. The authors processed their data as follows. A median of about 100,000 TCRs per sample was observed, with a range of 23,224 to 690,600. The Decombinator software suite was used to annotate V, J and CDR3 in the TCR reads. Every sample was subsampled to the same number of TCRs (28,000) for the PS versus PT1 abundance plots. Expanded TCRs were defined as absent before sensitization and observed at least eight times at the 2-week time point. Starting from the raw public reads, TCRdb applied fastp trimming at Q25, assembled clones with MiXCR and retained in-frame beta chains. Duplicate CDR3 protein sequences are folded into a single record with the most common DNA and genes. V and J calls and clone size were set by TCRdb, not the authors. The sample has fewer than 150,000 distinct CDR3 sequences on record, around 8.5% of them singletons. The ten largest clones capture roughly 1.3% of the sample.

Measured from the cysteine to the phenylalanine, the CDR3 is 18 residues long. Only the CDR3 part of the read is kept: 54 bases, read in frame from the first base. Taken from the germline V gene (reference sequence), the CDR1 and CDR2 loops are SGHAT and FQDESV. V is cut back by 4 bases and J by 0 bases, with 9 bases in the junction unmatched. The specimen sequenced was whole blood. The V gene is TRBV11-1 and the J gene is TRBJ2-2, with 9 bases aligning to TRBD1. The TCR comes from a human donor in good health. Some clones in this sample may be carry-over from other donors' samples. Donor details come from another sample of the same person, matched by shared clones. Read as DNA, the sequence is TGTGCCAGCAGCTCTTTACAGGGGGCCCTCGCGAACACCGGGGAGCTGTTTTTT. Translated, it reads CASSSLQGALANTGELFF.